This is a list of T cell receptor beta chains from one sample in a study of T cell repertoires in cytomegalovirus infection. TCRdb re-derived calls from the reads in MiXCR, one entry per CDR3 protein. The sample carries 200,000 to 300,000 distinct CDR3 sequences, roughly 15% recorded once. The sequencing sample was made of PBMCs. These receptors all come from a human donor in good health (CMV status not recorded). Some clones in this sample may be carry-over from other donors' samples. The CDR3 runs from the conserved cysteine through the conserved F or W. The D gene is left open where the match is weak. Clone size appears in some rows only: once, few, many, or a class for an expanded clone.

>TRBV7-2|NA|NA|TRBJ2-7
CASTQYFGQYEQYF
TGTGCCAGCACCCAATACTTCGGACAGTACGAGCAGTACTTC
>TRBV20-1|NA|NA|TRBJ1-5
CSALRQHSNQPQHF
TGCAGTGCACTCCGGCAGCATAGCAATCAGCCCCAGCATTTT
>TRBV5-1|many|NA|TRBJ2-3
CASSSVEGVSTDTQYF
TGCGCCAGCAGCTCGGTCGAGGGAGTCAGCACAGATACGCAGTATTTT
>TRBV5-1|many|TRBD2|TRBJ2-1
CASNLAGSNNEQFF
TGCGCCAGCAACTTAGCGGGATCCAACAATGAGCAGTTCTTC
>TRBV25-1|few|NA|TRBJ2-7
CASRGRGLYEQYF
TGTGCCAGCAGGGGCCGCGGGTTGTACGAGCAGTACTTC
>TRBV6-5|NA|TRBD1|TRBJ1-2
CASSGGTGLGYTF
TGTGCCAGCAGCGGCGGGACAGGGCTCGGCTACACCTTC
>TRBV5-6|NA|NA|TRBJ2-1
CASSFPPRGRNEQFF
TGTGCCAGCAGCTTCCCTCCGCGCGGTAGGAATGAGCAGTTCTTC
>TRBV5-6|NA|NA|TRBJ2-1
CTSNGGPTVNYNEQFF
TGTACCAGCAACGGCGGCCCCACCGTTAATTACAATGAGCAGTTCTTC
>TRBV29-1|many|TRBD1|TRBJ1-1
CSGDPTGIMNTEAFF
TGCAGCGGGGACCCGACAGGGATCATGAACACTGAAGCTTTCTTT
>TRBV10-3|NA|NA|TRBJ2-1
CAITGSSYNEQFF
TGTGCCATCACAGGGAGCTCCTACAATGAGCAGTTCTTC
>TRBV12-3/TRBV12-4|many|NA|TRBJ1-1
CASSIGTPGGGEAFF
TGTGCCAGCAGCATAGGGACCCCGGGGGGAGGTGAAGCTTTCTTT
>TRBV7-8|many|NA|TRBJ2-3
CASSHLATSRDTQYF
TGTGCCAGCAGCCACCTAGCGACCAGTAGAGATACGCAGTATTTT
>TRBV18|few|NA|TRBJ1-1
CASSRTVGTEAFF
TGTGCCAGCTCACGAACGGTCGGCACTGAAGCTTTCTTT
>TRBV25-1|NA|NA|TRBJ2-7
CATTTGVEQYF
TGTGCCACCACGACTGGGGTCGAGCAGTACTTC
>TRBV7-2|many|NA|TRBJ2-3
CASSLGARRDTQYF
TGTGCCAGCAGCTTAGGCGCAAGGAGAGATACGCAGTATTTT
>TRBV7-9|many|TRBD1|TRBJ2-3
CASSLRVWDRSADTQYF
TGTGCCAGCAGCTTAAGAGTATGGGACAGGTCTGCAGATACGCAGTATTTT
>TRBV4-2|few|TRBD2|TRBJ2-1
CASSQEGIAGGPYNEQFF
TGTGCCAGCAGCCAAGAGGGCATAGCGGGGGGTCCTTACAATGAGCAGTTCTTC
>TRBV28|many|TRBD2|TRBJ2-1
CASSLPGLAGDNEQFF
TGTGCCAGCAGTCTTCCGGGACTAGCGGGGGACAATGAGCAGTTCTTC
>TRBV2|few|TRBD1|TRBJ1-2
CASSPEGQGYYGYTF
TGTGCCAGCAGCCCCGAGGGACAGGGCTACTATGGCTACACCTTC
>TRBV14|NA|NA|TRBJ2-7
CASSQEERMRLYF
TGTGCCAGCAGCCAAGAGGAGCGAATGAGGCTGTACTTC
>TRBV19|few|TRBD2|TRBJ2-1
CASSRSGRASYNEQFF
TGTGCCAGTAGTCGTAGCGGGAGGGCTTCCTACAATGAGCAGTTCTTC
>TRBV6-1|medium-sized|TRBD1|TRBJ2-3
CASSDWTGGTDTQYF
TGTGCCAGCAGTGACTGGACAGGGGGCACAGATACGCAGTATTTT
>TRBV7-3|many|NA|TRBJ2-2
CASRAGVDTGELFF
TGTGCCAGCCGCGCAGGGGTGGACACCGGGGAGCTGTTTTTT
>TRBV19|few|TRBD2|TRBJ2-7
CASSIGGRAYEQYF
TGTGCCAGTAGTATTGGAGGGAGGGCCTACGAGCAGTACTTC
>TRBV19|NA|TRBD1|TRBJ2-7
CASSGTGGPPYEQYF
TGTGCCAGTAGTGGAACAGGGGGCCCTCCCTACGAGCAGTACTTC
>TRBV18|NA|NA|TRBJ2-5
CASSPPTETQYF
TGTGCCAGCTCACCACCGACCGAGACCCAGTACTTC
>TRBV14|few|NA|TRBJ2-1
CASSQGVSSYNEQFF
TGTGCCAGCAGCCAAGGTGTCAGCTCCTACAATGAGCAGTTCTTC
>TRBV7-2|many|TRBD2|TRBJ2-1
CASRFGAGEGEQFF
TGTGCCAGCAGGTTCGGGGCGGGAGAGGGTGAGCAGTTCTTC
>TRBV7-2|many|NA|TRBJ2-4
CASSLGLGRKKNIQYF
TGTGCCAGCAGCTTAGGACTGGGACGGAAAAAAAACATTCAGTACTTC
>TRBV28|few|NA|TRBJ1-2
CASSSVYGYTF
TGTGCCAGCAGTTCAGTGTATGGCTACACCTTC
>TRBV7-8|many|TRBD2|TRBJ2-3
CASSFLGTTTDTQYF
TGTGCCAGCAGCTTTCTCGGGACTACCACAGATACGCAGTATTTT
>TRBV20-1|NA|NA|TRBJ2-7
CSLLQVRSYEQYF
TGCAGTCTTCTACAGGTCCGCTCCTACGAGCAGTACTTC
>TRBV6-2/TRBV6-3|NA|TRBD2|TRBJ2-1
CASTPLTGTSGRSTYNEQFF
TGTGCCAGCACCCCCTTAACCGGGACTAGCGGGAGGTCTACCTACAATGAGCAGTTCTTC
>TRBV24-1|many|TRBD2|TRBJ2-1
CATSDSWTSGTYNEQFF
TGTGCCACCAGTGACTCTTGGACTAGCGGAACCTACAATGAGCAGTTCTTC
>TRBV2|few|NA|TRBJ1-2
CASSDSGQPNYGYTF
TGTGCCAGCAGTGATTCGGGACAACCTAACTATGGCTACACCTTC
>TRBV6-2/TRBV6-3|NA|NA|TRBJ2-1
CASSYTSGTPYNEQFF
TGTGCCAGCAGTTACACCTCCGGGACACCCTACAATGAGCAGTTCTTC
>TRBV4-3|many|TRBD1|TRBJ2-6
CASRSTGGHSGANVLTF
TGCGCCAGCAGAAGTACAGGGGGTCACTCTGGGGCCAACGTCCTGACTTTC
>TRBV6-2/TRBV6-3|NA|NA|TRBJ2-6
CASSEAAGLGANVLTF
TGTGCCAGCAGTGAGGCCGCGGGGTTGGGGGCCAACGTCCTGACTTTC
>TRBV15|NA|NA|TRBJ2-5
CATSRASWETQYF
TGTGCCACCAGCCGAGCTAGCTGGGAGACCCAGTACTTC
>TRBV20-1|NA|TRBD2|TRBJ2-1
CSATPSGAGNEQFF
TGCAGTGCCACCCCTAGCGGTGCCGGGAATGAGCAGTTCTTC
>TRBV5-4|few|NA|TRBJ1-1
CASSFGANTEAFF
TGTGCCAGCAGCTTCGGGGCAAACACTGAAGCTTTCTTT
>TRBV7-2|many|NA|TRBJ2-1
CASSLMNEQFF
TGTGCCAGCAGCCTAATGAACGAGCAGTTCTTC